This TCR beta chain was found in a study of spatial heterogeneity in lung cancer. V was trimmed by 1 base and J by 3 bases, leaving 5 bases between them. CDR3 length: 13 residues. The V gene's germline CDR1 is LGHNA and CDR2 YNFKEQ. Broader study findings: The study found that expanded intratumoral alpha and beta TCR counts tracked tumor mutation counts.

As for time point: sample taken at primary tumor resection. Whole RNA from tumor, nontumor lung or frozen PBMC was sequenced unsorted. This clonotype was observed many times. As yet, its antigen is unknown. Using its own MiXCR run on the 5' RACE reads, TCRdb lists one record per CDR3 protein. The profile covers around 20,000 distinct CDR3 sequences, with approximately 8.3% appearing a single time and about 23% taken by the ten largest. The chain links TRBV4-2 to TRBJ2-3; no clear D. The starting material was lung tumor tissue, obtained at surgery. This TCR was recovered from a male donor with early-stage non-small cell lung cancer. The CDR3 nucleotides are TGTGCCAGCAGCCAAGCGTTTACAGATACGCAGTATTTT. Encoded protein: CASSQAFTDTQYF.